This T cell receptor beta chain was observed in a study of T cells in Graves' hyperthyroidism and ophthalmopathy. General study points: The model forecast ophthalmopathy, anticipating it by a median around 6.9 months before onset.

RNA transcripts yielded amplified TCR beta CDR3 regions. When the TCR CDR3 underwent first-round RT-PCR, the HTBI primer set was used. TCRdb redid the calling of the multiplex PCR reads with MiXCR, one entry per CDR3 protein. This repertoire shows about 460,000 distinct CDR3 sequences, 22% found once; its top ten account for 45% to 55%. There are a few counts of this clonotype. Its specificity is unknown. Germline V CDR1 and CDR2: SGDLS, YYNGEE. Deletions cut 3 bases from V and 2 bases from J, with 12 bases between. CDR3 length equals 15 residues. The source of this sequence is a woman aged 70-85 years with Graves' ophthalmopathy. Material for sequencing was blood. This sequence joins TRBV9 and TRBJ2-1; D is perhaps TRBD1 (6 bases). Written as DNA, the CDR3 is TGTGCCAGCAGCGCCGAGGGACATACCTACAATGAGCAGTTCTTC. Translating it yields CASSAEGHTYNEQFF.